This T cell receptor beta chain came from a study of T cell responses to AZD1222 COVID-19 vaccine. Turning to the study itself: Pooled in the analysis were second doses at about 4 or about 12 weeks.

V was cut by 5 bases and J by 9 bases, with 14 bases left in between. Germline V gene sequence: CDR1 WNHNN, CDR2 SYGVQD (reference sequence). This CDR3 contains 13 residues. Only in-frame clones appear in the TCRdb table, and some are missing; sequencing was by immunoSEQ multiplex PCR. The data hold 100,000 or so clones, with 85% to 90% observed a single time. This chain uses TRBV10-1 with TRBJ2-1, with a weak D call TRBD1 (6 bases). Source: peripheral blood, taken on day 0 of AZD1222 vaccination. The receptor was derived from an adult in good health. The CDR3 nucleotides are TGCGCCAGCAGTTCAGGACAGTTGGGTGAGCAGTTCTTC. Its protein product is CASSSGQLGEQFF.